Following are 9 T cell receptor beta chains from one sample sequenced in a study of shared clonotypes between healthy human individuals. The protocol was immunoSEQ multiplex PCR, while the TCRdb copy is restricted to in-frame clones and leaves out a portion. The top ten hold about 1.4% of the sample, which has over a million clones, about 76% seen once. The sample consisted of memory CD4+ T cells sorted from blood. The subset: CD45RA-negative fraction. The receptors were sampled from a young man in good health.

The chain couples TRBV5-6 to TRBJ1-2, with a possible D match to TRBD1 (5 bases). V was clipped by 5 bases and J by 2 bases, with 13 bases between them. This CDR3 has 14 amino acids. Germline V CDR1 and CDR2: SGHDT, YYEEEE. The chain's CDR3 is CASRGVGLNYGYTF. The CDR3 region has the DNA TGTGCCAGCAGGGGGGTCGGTTTGAACTATGGCTACACCTTC.

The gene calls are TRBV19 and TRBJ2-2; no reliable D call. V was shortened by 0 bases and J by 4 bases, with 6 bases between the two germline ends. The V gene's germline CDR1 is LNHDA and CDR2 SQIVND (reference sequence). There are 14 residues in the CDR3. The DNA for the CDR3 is TGTGCCAGTAGTATAGATCATGGCACCGGGGAGCTGTTTTTT. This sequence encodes CASSIDHGTGELFF. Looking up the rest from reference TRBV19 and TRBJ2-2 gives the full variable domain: DGGITQSPKYLFRKEGQNVTLSCEQNLNHDAMYWYRQDPGQGLRLIYYSQIVNDFQKGDIAEGYSVSREKKESFPLTVTSAQKNPTAFYLCASSIDHGTGELFFGEGSRLTVL.

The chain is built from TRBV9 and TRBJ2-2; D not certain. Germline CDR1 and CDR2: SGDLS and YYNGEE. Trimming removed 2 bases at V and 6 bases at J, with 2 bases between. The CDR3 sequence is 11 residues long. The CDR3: CASSVPGELFF. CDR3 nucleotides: TGTGCCAGCAGCGTTCCCGGGGAGCTGTTTTTT. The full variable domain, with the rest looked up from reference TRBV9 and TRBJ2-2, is DSGVTQTPKHLITATGQRVTLRCSPRSGDLSVYWYQQSLDQGLQFLIQYYNGEERAKGNILERFSAQQFPDLHSELNLSSLELGDSALYFCASSVPGELFFGEGSRLTVL.

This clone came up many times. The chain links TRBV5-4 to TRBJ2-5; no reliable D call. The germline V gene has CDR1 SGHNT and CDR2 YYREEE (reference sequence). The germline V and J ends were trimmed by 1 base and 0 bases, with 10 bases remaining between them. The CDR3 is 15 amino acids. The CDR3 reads CASSLLTADQETQYF. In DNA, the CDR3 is TGTGCCAGCAGCTTGCTTACGGCAGACCAAGAGACCCAGTACTTC.

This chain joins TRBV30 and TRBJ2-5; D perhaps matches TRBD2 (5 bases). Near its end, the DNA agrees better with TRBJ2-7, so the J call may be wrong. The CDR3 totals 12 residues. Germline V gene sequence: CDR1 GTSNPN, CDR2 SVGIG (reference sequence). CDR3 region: CAWSMRAYEQYF. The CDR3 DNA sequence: TGTGCCTGGAGTATGCGGGCCTACGAGCAGTACTTC.

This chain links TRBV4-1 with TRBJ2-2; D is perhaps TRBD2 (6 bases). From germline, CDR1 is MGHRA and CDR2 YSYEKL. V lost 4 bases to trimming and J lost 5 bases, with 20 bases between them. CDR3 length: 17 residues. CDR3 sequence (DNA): TGCGCCAGCAGCCGACCTAGGAGGGGAGTCGGGACCGGGGAGCTGTTTTTT. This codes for CASSRPRRGVGTGELFF.

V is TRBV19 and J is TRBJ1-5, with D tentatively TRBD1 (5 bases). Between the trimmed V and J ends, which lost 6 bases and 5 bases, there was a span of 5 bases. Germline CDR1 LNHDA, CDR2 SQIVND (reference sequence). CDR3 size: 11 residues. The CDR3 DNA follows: TGTGCCAGTAGGGGGGATCAGCCCCAGCATTTT. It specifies CASRGDQPQHF. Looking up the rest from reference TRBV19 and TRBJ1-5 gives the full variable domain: DGGITQSPKYLFRKEGQNVTLSCEQNLNHDAMYWYRQDPGQGLRLIYYSQIVNDFQKGDIAEGYSVSREKKESFPLTVTSAQKNPTAFYLCASRGDQPQHFGDGTRLSIL.

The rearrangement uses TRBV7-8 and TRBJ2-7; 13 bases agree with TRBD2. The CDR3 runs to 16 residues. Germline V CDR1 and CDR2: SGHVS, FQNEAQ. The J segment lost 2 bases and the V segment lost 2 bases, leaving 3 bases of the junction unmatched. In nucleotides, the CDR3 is TGTGCCAGCAGCTTACTGACTAGCGGGGGGCCCTACGAGCAGTACTTC. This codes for CASSLLTSGGPYEQYF.

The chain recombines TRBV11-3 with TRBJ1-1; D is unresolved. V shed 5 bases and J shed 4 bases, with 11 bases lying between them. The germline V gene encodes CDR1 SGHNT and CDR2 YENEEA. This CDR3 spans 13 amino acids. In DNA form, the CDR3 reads TGTGCCAGCAGCAAGGGTACAACCACTGAAGCTTTCTTT. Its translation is CASSKGTTTEAFF.